The next 18 T cell receptor beta chains were all read from a single sample in a study of blood T cell repertoires in COVID-19. Generated by immunoSEQ multiplex PCR, the TCRdb table keeps only in-frame clones and is missing some. The top ten hold roughly 2.7% of the sample, which has 200,000 or so clones, about 87% seen once. Sequencing used PBMCs or T cells enriched from blood (not recorded which). The receptors shown here come from a young woman who had recovered from COVID-19.

This chain connects TRBV6-1 to TRBJ1-1; D unresolved. The V end was cut by 2 bases, the J end by 0 bases, with 7 bases between. The CDR3 is made up of 14 amino acids. The V gene's germline CDR1 is MNHNS and CDR2 SASEGT. The CDR3 nucleotides are TGTGCCAGCAGTGAAATTCTAGTGAACACTGAAGCTTTCTTT. The encoded protein is CASSEILVNTEAFF.

CDR3 amino acids: CASSLGGRDTEAFF. CDR3 DNA: TGTGCCAGCAGCTTAGGGGGGAGGGACACTGAAGCTTTCTTT. V usage is TRBV7-6 and J usage is TRBJ1-1; TRBD1 is a possible D gene (5 bases). The CDR3 runs 14 residues. Deletions cut 1 base from V and 3 bases from J, with 9 bases between. Germline V gene data show CDR1 as SGHVS and CDR2 as FNYEAQ.

This sequence joins TRBV24-1 and TRBJ1-2; 7 nucleotides line up with TRBD1. The CDR3 extends over 13 amino acids. Trimming removed 3 bases from V and 6 bases from J; junction bases left unmatched: 3. Germline CDR1 is KGHDR and CDR2 is SFDVKD. The CDR3 here is CATSDNTGDGYTF. In nucleotides, the CDR3 is TGTGCCACCAGTGATAATACAGGGGATGGCTACACCTTC.

The chain employs TRBV7-2 and TRBJ1-3; no clear D gene. The germline CDR1 and CDR2 sequences are SGHTA and FQGNSA. The CDR3 sequence is 12 residues long. V lost 8 bases and J 0 bases, leaving 5 bases between the germline ends. This CDR3 is CASGSSGNTIYF. The CDR3 bases are TGTGCCAGCGGTAGCTCTGGAAACACCATATATTTT.

This clone appeared a few times. V is TRBV19 and J is TRBJ2-5; TRBD2 matches 7 bases. There are 14 residues in the CDR3. J lost 1 base, V lost 6 bases, and 5 bases had no gene match. Germline assignment: CDR1 LNHDA and CDR2 SQIVND (reference sequence). The CDR3 coding sequence is TGTGCCAGTAGCCTAATAGCGGGCCAAGAGACCCAGTACTTC. It translates to CASSLIAGQETQYF.

This chain uses TRBV6-5 with TRBJ1-1; D is possibly TRBD1 (6 bases). Between the trimmed V and J ends, which lost 4 bases and 0 bases, there was a span of 12 bases. Germline V gene lookup returns CDR1 MNHEY and CDR2 SVGAGI. The CDR3 contains 15 residues. This chain's CDR3 is CASSFSTGLNTEAFF. In nucleotides, the CDR3 is TGTGCCAGCAGTTTCTCGACAGGTCTGAACACTGAAGCTTTCTTT.

The gene calls are TRBV7-9 and TRBJ1-1, with D possibly being TRBD1 (6 bases). The CDR3 loop spans 13 amino acids. CDR1 and CDR2 from the germline V gene are SEHNR and FQNEAQ (reference sequence). The V and J ends lost 6 bases and 3 bases respectively, with 11 bases between them. CDR3 coding DNA: TGTGCCAGCAGTCCCAACAGGGACACTGAAGCTTTCTTT. Translation gives CASSPNRDTEAFF.

There are many counts of this clone. J is TRBJ2-3 and V is TRBV7-7, with a weak D call TRBD1 (5 bases). The CDR3 consists of 15 residues. The V and J ends lost 1 base and 1 base respectively, with 9 bases between them. In germline, CDR1 is SSHAT, CDR2 FNYEAQ (reference sequence). CDR3 DNA: TGTGCCAGCAGCTTAGAGGGCAGGGGCACAGATACGCAGTATTTT. The encoded protein is CASSLEGRGTDTQYF. Supplemented by reference TRBV7-7 and TRBJ2-3, the full variable domain reads GAGVSQSPRYKVTKRGQDVTLRCDPISSHATLYWYQQALGQGPEFLTYFNYEAQPDKSGLPSDRFSAERPEGSISTLTIQRTEQRDSAMYRCASSLEGRGTDTQYFGPGTRLTVL.

The V and J genes are TRBV2 and TRBJ2-7; 8 bases line up with TRBD2. The V segment lost 7 bases and the J segment 6 bases; nucleotides outside the gene matches: 11. Germline V gene data show CDR1 as SNHLY and CDR2 as FYNNEI. This CDR3 is 14 amino acids long. The CDR3 nucleotides are TGTGCCAGCAAGAGCCGGGGGGGCAACCCCGAGCAGTACTTC. Amino acid sequence: CASKSRGGNPEQYF.

This sequence joins TRBV7-8 and TRBJ2-1, with 8 bases matching TRBD2. J lost 5 bases, V lost 4 bases, and 16 bases had no gene match. CDR1 is SGHVS and CDR2 is FQNEAQ in the germline V gene. The CDR3 contains 18 residues. The CDR3 spells CASSSHPGGSGGHNEQFF. Written as DNA, the CDR3 is TGTGCCAGCAGCTCCCACCCCGGGGGGAGCGGGGGACACAATGAGCAGTTCTTC.

This clone was detected only a few times. The chain joins TRBV10-3 to TRBJ1-5; 8 positions match TRBD1. Trimming took 4 bases from V and 7 from J; bases not matched to a gene: 6. Per germline, CDR1 ENHRY and CDR2 SYGVKD. The CDR3 contains 14 residues. The CDR3 spells CAISGTGTIQPQHF. The CDR3 DNA sequence: TGTGCCATCAGTGGGACAGGGACTATACAGCCCCAGCATTTT.

The chain uses TRBV7-9 and TRBJ1-4, with D tentatively TRBD1 (6 bases). The germline V gene has CDR1 SEHNR and CDR2 FQNEAQ (reference sequence). V was trimmed by 4 bases and J by 3 bases, leaving 12 bases between them. The CDR3 has 15 residues. DNA for the CDR3: TGTGCCAGCAGCTCATACAGGGTAGCTAATGAAAAACTGTTTTTT. Amino acid sequence: CASSSYRVANEKLFF.

This chain connects TRBV9 to TRBJ1-1; 8 bases match TRBD1. The CDR3 sequence is 14 residues long. V shed 3 bases, J shed 8 bases, and the junction held 9 bases outside the gene matches. Germline V gene sequence: CDR1 SGDLS, CDR2 YYNGEE. CDR3 nucleotide sequence: TGTGCCAGCAGCGCCATGGACAGGGATAAAGAAGCTTTCTTT. It encodes CASSAMDRDKEAFF.

The chain joins TRBV13 to TRBJ1-6, with a weak D call TRBD1 (5 bases). Per the germline V gene, CDR1 is PRHDT and CDR2 is FYEKMQ (reference sequence). CDR3 length equals 15 residues. V lost 2 bases to trimming and J lost 7 bases, with 12 bases between them. The CDR3: CASSLQGLRNSPLHF. The DNA for the CDR3 is TGTGCCAGCAGCTTACAGGGTCTACGGAATTCACCCCTCCACTTT.

The V gene is TRBV7-2, the J gene TRBJ1-1; D is ambiguous. The CDR3 spans 13 residues. Per germline, CDR1 SGHTA and CDR2 FQGNSA. V was clipped by 5 bases and J by 5 bases, with 12 bases between them. The CDR3 DNA is TGTGCCAGCAGCCCCGGAGTACAAACTGAAGCTTTCTTT. Its protein is CASSPGVQTEAFF. Drawing the rest from reference TRBV7-2 and TRBJ1-1, the complete variable domain is GAGVSQSPSNKVTEKGKDVELRCDPISGHTALYWYRQSLGQGLEFLIYFQGNSAPDKSGLPSDRFSAERTGGSVSTLTIQRTQQEDSAVYLCASSPGVQTEAFFGQGTRLTVV.

The chain has TRBV4-3 and TRBJ2-2; 13 positions match TRBD2. CDR1 and CDR2 (germline): LGHNA, YSLEER. V trimming: 4 bases; J trimming: 1 base; junction bases outside the gene matches: 3. This CDR3 is 17 amino acids long. The CDR3 loop reads CASSLRLAGGNTGELFF. The CDR3 DNA reads TGCGCCAGCAGCCTCCGACTAGCGGGGGGGAACACCGGGGAGCTGTTTTTT.

Note on this clone: A single base separates this from a much larger clone, so it may be a read error. V usage is TRBV7-9 and J usage is TRBJ1-5; 8 nucleotides match TRBD1. CDR3 size: 14 residues. Germline CDR1 reads SEHNR; CDR2 reads FQNEAQ (reference sequence). The V segment lost 6 bases and the J segment 4 bases; nucleotides outside the gene matches: 5. CDR3 sequence: CASRLDRENQPQHF. For the CDR3, the DNA is TGTGCCAGCAGACTGGACAGGGAAAATCAGCCCCAGCATTTT.

CDR3 sequence: CASRLQEGYGYTF. CDR3 nucleotide sequence: TGTGCCAGTAGGCTACAGGAGGGTTATGGCTACACCTTC. The chain joins TRBV19 to TRBJ1-2; D might be TRBD1 (5 bases). The germline CDR1 and CDR2 sequences are LNHDA and SQIVND (reference sequence). CDR3 length: 13 residues. V dropped 6 bases and J dropped 5 bases, with 13 bases sitting between them.